Below are 28 T cell receptor beta chains sequenced from a single sample in a study of T-cell memory formation after mild COVID-19 (dated by TCRdb to 2020 to 2022). Libraries were constructed by 5' RACE. TCRdb shows the sequencer as Illumina NovaSeq 6000. Using fastp at Q25 and MiXCR, TCRdb reprocessed the public reads and kept productive beta chains. Each entry is one CDR3 protein sequence, shown with its most common DNA and genes. The sample data list under 700,000 distinct CDR3 sequences, and around 20% of these were observed just once. Clones ranked in the top ten supply 9.5% to 15% of the sample. Material: PBMCs or a T cell subset sorted from them (not recorded which). The receptors here all came from an adult woman who had mild COVID-19 (a few samples of this study predate the infection). The sample titles of this study are shuffled in the database, so cell type and time point are left out; the donor was told from shared clones.

This rearrangement joins TRBV4-1 to TRBJ2-1; the D is unclear. The ends were cut back, 0 bases at V and 0 bases at J, with 9 bases in the middle. Germline V CDR1 and CDR2: MGHRA, YSYEKL. CDR3 length: 16 residues. The CDR3 bases are TGCGCCAGCAGCCAAGATAGCAGTAACTCCTACAATGAGCAGTTCTTC. It specifies CASSQDSSNSYNEQFF.

The chain links TRBV6-2 or TRBV6-3 to TRBJ2-5, with D perhaps given as TRBD1 or TRBD2 (5 bases each). This CDR3 spans 14 amino acids. Trimming shortened V by 2 bases and J by 4 bases, and 11 bases separated the two germline ends. Per germline, CDR1 MNHEY and CDR2 SVGEGT. In nucleotides, the CDR3 is TGTGCCAGCAGTTACGGGACCTACGGAGAGACCCAGTACTTC. Its protein product is CASSYGTYGETQYF.

This clonotype was counted a few times. The V call is TRBV4-2, the J call TRBJ2-3; tentatively, D is TRBD1 (6 bases). Per germline, CDR1 LGHNA and CDR2 YNFKEQ. Trimming took off 1 base at V and 0 bases at J, with 14 bases between the two ends. The CDR3 covers 17 residues. The CDR3 spells CASSQAKGGQSTDTQYF. The CDR3 DNA is TGTGCCAGCAGCCAAGCCAAAGGAGGACAGAGCACAGATACGCAGTATTTT.

A few counts support this clonotype. V usage is TRBV15 and J usage is TRBJ2-7; 8 bases map to TRBD1. The germline gives CDR1 LNHNV, CDR2 YYDKDF (reference sequence). V lost 3 bases, J lost 0 bases, and 1 base stayed unmatched. The CDR3 runs 14 residues. The DNA for the CDR3 is TGTGCCACCAGCAGCGGGACAGGCTCCTACGAGCAGTACTTC. Its protein product is CATSSGTGSYEQYF. Drawing the rest from reference TRBV15 and TRBJ2-7, the complete variable domain is DAMVIQNPRYQVTQFGKPVTLSCSQTLNHNVMYWYQQKSSQAPKLLFHYYDKDFNNEADTPDNFQSRRPNTSFCFLDIRSPGLGDTAMYLCATSSGTGSYEQYFGPGTRLTVT.

This clonotype was picked up a small number of times. This chain links TRBV15 with TRBJ2-1; TRBD2 aligns across 10 bases. The CDR3 totals 18 residues. Germline V gene data show CDR1 as LNHNV and CDR2 as YYDKDF (reference sequence). After removal of 0 bases from V and 3 bases from J, the junction contained 8 bases not matched to a gene. CDR3 in amino acids: CATSRDTPAGGYYNEQFF. The CDR3 nucleotides read TGTGCCACCAGCAGAGATACGCCAGCGGGGGGGTACTACAATGAGCAGTTCTTC.

This clonotype turned up a few times. The CDR3 spells CSARGSLAVDTQYF. The CDR3 DNA reads TGCAGTGCTAGAGGTTCCCTAGCTGTCGATACGCAGTATTTT. The gene calls are TRBV20-1 and TRBJ2-3; D perhaps matches TRBD2 (5 bases). In germline, CDR1 is DFQATT, CDR2 SNEGSKA (reference sequence). Trimming took 1 base from V and 6 from J, leaving 14 bases between them. The CDR3 consists of 14 residues.

This clonotype was seen more than once but under ten times. V is TRBV2 and J is TRBJ1-5; TRBD1 might be the D (5 bases). Trimming shortened V by 2 bases and J by 2 bases, and 13 bases separated the two germline ends. The germline CDR1 and CDR2 sequences are SNHLY and FYNNEI. The CDR3 loop spans 16 amino acids. The CDR3: CASSETGRGRNQPQHF. The CDR3 DNA is TGTGCCAGCAGTGAAACTGGGAGGGGCCGCAATCAGCCCCAGCATTTT.

This clonotype was seen ten or more times. V gene TRBV5-1 combines with J gene TRBJ2-3, with a weak D call TRBD2 (6 bases). CDR3 length: 17 amino acids. Germline V gives CDR1 SGHRS, CDR2 YFSETQ. V was shortened by 0 bases and J by 2 bases, with 16 bases between the two germline ends. The CDR3 spells CASSLGSRGVLTDTQYF. For the CDR3, the DNA is TGCGCCAGCAGCTTGGGGTCGCGGGGAGTTCTCACAGATACGCAGTATTTT.

This clonotype was seen a handful of times. This sequence joins TRBV7-2 and TRBJ2-4, with D perhaps TRBD1 or TRBD2 (7 bases each). V lost 5 bases to trimming and J lost 10 bases, with 21 bases between them. CDR3 size: 15 residues. In germline, CDR1 is SGHTA, CDR2 FQGNSA. For the CDR3, the DNA is TGTGCCAGCAGCCGGGACTACCTAAAGGGGGCTATTCAGTACTTC. It codes for CASSRDYLKGAIQYF.

This clonotype was recorded at least ten times. The chain combines TRBV5-1 with TRBJ2-5; perhaps TRBD2 as D (5 bases). The CDR3 totals 14 residues. Germline V CDR1 and CDR2: SGHRS, YFSETQ. The V and J ends lost 4 bases and 2 bases respectively, with 12 bases between them. The CDR3 loop reads CASSTPDFQETQYF. In nucleotides, the CDR3 is TGCGCCAGCAGCACTCCGGACTTTCAAGAGACCCAGTACTTC.

This clonotype was observed a handful of times. A junction boundary mismatches the germline segment, possibly from a read error. The V call is TRBV7-7, the J call TRBJ2-1; TRBD2 matches 8 bases. The CDR3 has 15 amino acids. Germline V gene sequence: CDR1 SSHAT, CDR2 FNYEAQ (reference sequence). CDR3 protein: CASSPGAGVVNEQFF. The CDR3 DNA reads TGTGCTAGCAGCCCCGGAGCGGGAGTCGTCAATGAGCAGTTCTTC.

This clonotype was recorded many times. V gene TRBV9 combines with J gene TRBJ2-3; D is unresolved. This CDR3 has 13 amino acids. V lost 5 bases, J lost 6 bases, and 13 bases lay in between. Germline-derived CDR1 and CDR2 are SGDLS and YYNGEE. The CDR3: CASSLTPVDTQYF. CDR3 DNA: TGTGCCAGCAGTCTAACCCCGGTGGATACGCAGTATTTT.

The rearrangement joins TRBV5-6 to TRBJ2-7, with a possible D match to TRBD2 (5 bases). Germline CDR1 SGHDT, CDR2 YYEEEE. The CDR3 has 13 amino acids. V was clipped by 0 bases and J by 7 bases, with 11 bases between them. CDR3 DNA: TGTGCCAGCAGCTTGGGCGCTAGCAGGGAGCAGTACTTC. Translation: CASSLGASREQYF.

This sequence joins TRBV27 and TRBJ2-7; 14 bases are shared with TRBD2. Germline CDR1 reads MNHEY; CDR2 reads SMNVEV (reference sequence). The junction had 6 bases not matched to a gene; V was cut back by 4 bases and J by 4 bases. This CDR3 contains 16 residues. The CDR3 loop reads CASSSPRTSGRYEQYF. CDR3 DNA sequence: TGTGCCAGCAGTTCCCCCCGGACTAGCGGGAGGTACGAGCAGTACTTC.

This clonotype has more than one count but fewer than ten. CDR3 DNA sequence: TGTGCCAGCAGTTTGCGGGGGAAATTGTACGAGCAGTACTTC. Translated: CASSLRGKLYEQYF. The chain has TRBV28 and TRBJ2-7; 7 bases line up with TRBD2. CDR3 size: 14 residues. Germline V CDR1 and CDR2: MDHEN, SYDVKM. With V trimmed by 3 bases and J by 4 bases, 6 bases remained unmatched. Using reference TRBV28 and TRBJ2-7 for the parts outside the CDR3, the full variable domain is DVKVTQSSRYLVKRTGEKVFLECVQDMDHENMFWYRQDPGLGLRLIYFSYDVKMKEKGDIPEGYSVSREKKERFSLILESASTNQTSMYLCASSLRGKLYEQYFGPGTRLTVT.

The chain couples TRBV6-6 to TRBJ1-1, with D tentatively TRBD1 (5 bases). Trimming removed 7 bases at V and 1 base at J, with 16 bases between. The germline V gene has CDR1 MNHNY and CDR2 SVGAGI (reference sequence). The CDR3 is 15 residues long. The CDR3: CASTMYGQGNTEAFF. CDR3 sequence (DNA): TGTGCCAGCACCATGTATGGGCAGGGGAACACTGAAGCTTTCTTT.

The V gene is TRBV29-1, the J gene TRBJ2-2, with TRBD1 identical over 7 bases. The junction had 7 bases not matched to a gene; V was cut back by 6 bases and J by 0 bases. Germline V gene lookup returns CDR1 SQVTM and CDR2 ANQGSEA. The CDR3 has 15 residues. The CDR3 reads CSVESGGSNTGELFF. As DNA, the CDR3 is TGCAGCGTCGAATCAGGGGGTTCGAACACCGGGGAGCTGTTTTTT.

The chain combines TRBV24-1 with TRBJ1-5; D remains ambiguous. The CDR3 runs 14 residues. The ends were cut back, 3 bases at V and 1 base at J, with 6 bases in the middle. Germline CDR1 KGHDR, CDR2 SFDVKD. This CDR3 reads CATSDEWSNQPQHF. The CDR3, as DNA: TGTGCCACCAGTGATGAGTGGAGCAATCAGCCCCAGCATTTT.

The chain recombines TRBV11-3 with TRBJ2-1; D is possibly TRBD2 (6 bases). Germline CDR1 SGHNT, CDR2 YENEEA. Trimming took off 6 bases at V and 7 bases at J, with 16 bases between the two ends. The CDR3 sequence is 14 residues long. The CDR3 is CASSGTSQGNEQFF. The DNA of the CDR3 is TGTGCCAGCAGTGGAACTAGCCAAGGGAATGAGCAGTTCTTC.

The V and J genes are TRBV29-1 and TRBJ1-2, with D uncertain. CDR3 length equals 15 residues. Trimming removed 6 bases from V and 8 bases from J, with 25 bases in between. Per the germline V gene, CDR1 is SQVTM and CDR2 is ANQGSEA. CDR3: CSVTLIYSSPGGYTF. Written as DNA, the CDR3 is TGCAGCGTGACCCTCATCTACTCCTCGCCGGGAGGCTACACCTTC.

This clonotype came up a few times. The chain recombines TRBV29-1 with TRBJ1-2; the D is unclear. Germline assignment: CDR1 SQVTM and CDR2 ANQGSEA. The CDR3 covers 14 residues. Deletions cut 3 bases from V and 0 bases from J, with 11 bases between. CDR3 loop: CSVDSIRANYGYTF. The CDR3 region has the DNA TGCAGCGTTGATAGCATTCGGGCTAACTATGGCTACACCTTC.

V and J are TRBV2 and TRBJ2-1; D may be TRBD2 (6 bases). CDR1 and CDR2 from the germline V gene are SNHLY and FYNNEI. This CDR3 has 14 amino acids. The V and J ends lost 4 bases and 10 bases respectively, with 17 bases between them. The CDR3 protein is CASSVTSRLEEQFF. The CDR3 DNA reads as TGTGCCAGCAGTGTCACTAGCCGACTGGAGGAGCAGTTCTTC.

The chain combines TRBV9 with TRBJ2-3, with D perhaps assigned TRBD1 or TRBD2 (5 bases each). V lost 1 base and J lost 3, with 12 bases in between. Germline V lookup: CDR1 SGDLS, CDR2 YYNGEE. The CDR3 sequence is 15 residues long. The CDR3 region has the DNA TGTGCCAGCAGCGTAATCGAGGGGCTTACAGATACGCAGTATTTT. This sequence encodes CASSVIEGLTDTQYF.

The V and J genes are TRBV6-1 and TRBJ2-5; TRBD1 or TRBD2 may be the D gene (7 bases each). Germline V gives CDR1 MNHNS, CDR2 SASEGT. The CDR3 has 14 amino acids. V dropped 7 bases and J dropped 2 bases, with 14 bases sitting between them. CDR3 bases: TGTGCCAGCAACCCAGGGGGGGCACAAGAGACCCAGTACTTC. Encoded protein: CASNPGGAQETQYF.

This clonotype turned up a few times. The rearrangement uses TRBV12-3 or TRBV12-4 and TRBJ1-5, with unresolved D. Trimming took off 2 bases at V and 4 bases at J, with 3 bases between the two ends. The CDR3 loop spans 12 amino acids. CDR3 nucleotide sequence: TGTGCCAGCAGTTTAACGAATCAGCCCCAGCATTTT. It yields the protein CASSLTNQPQHF.

This clonotype was observed a few times. The gene calls are TRBV29-1 and TRBJ2-1; 7 bases are a match to TRBD1. The CDR3 length is 13 residues. Losses at the gene ends were 6 bases for V and 7 bases for J; bases not matched to a gene: 9. Germline V CDR1 and CDR2: SQVTM, ANQGSEA. The CDR3 nucleotides read TGCAGCGTCCCGGGACAGCTGGGGAATGAGCAGTTCTTC. This encodes CSVPGQLGNEQFF.

V usage is TRBV27 and J usage is TRBJ2-7; TRBD2 might be the D (6 bases). The germline V and J ends were trimmed by 0 bases and 2 bases, with 11 bases remaining between them. The CDR3 loop spans 15 amino acids. Germline V gene sequence: CDR1 MNHEY, CDR2 SMNVEV (reference sequence). The chain's CDR3 is CASSLSPGTAYEQYF. The DNA of the CDR3 is TGTGCCAGCAGTTTATCCCCTGGGACTGCCTACGAGCAGTACTTC.

V usage is TRBV7-3 and J usage is TRBJ2-6, with 12 bases that match TRBD1. This CDR3 has 17 amino acids. The V gene end was trimmed by 1 base and the J gene end by 4 bases; junction bases not matched to a gene: 2. The V gene's germline CDR1 is SGHTA and CDR2 FQGTGA. The chain's CDR3 is CASSLRDRGLGANVLTF. The CDR3 DNA is TGTGCCAGCAGCTTAAGGGACAGGGGGCTGGGGGCCAACGTCCTGACTTTC.